A selection of T cell receptor beta chains follows, all from one sample in a study of tumor-infiltrating lymphocytes in primary liver carcinoma. TCRdb fed the multiplex PCR reads into MiXCR, producing one record per CDR3 protein. The sample includes roughly 330,000 distinct CDR3 sequences, almost 65% of them seen just once. Sequenced: peripheral blood. These receptor sequences come from a man aged 40-49 years with primary liver carcinoma and hepatitis B virus infection. The CDR3 runs from the conserved cysteine through the conserved F or W. D genes are given only for firm matches. Where a row states a size, it is once, few, many or the class of an expanded clone; other rows omit it.

many,TRBV6-6,-,TRBJ1-6,CASSIEGRNSPLHF,TGTGCCAGCAGCATCGAGGGGAGGAATTCACCCCTCCACTTT
-,TRBV11-1,-,TRBJ2-5,CASSLWAATFRETQYF,TGTGCCAGCAGCTTATGGGCAGCGACCTTTCGAGAGACCCAGTACTTC
many,TRBV6-6,-,TRBJ2-7,CASSYTLGKRYEQYF,TGTGCCAGCAGTTATACATTGGGGAAGAGATACGAGCAGTACTTC
-,TRBV11-2,-,TRBJ2-7,CTSSTQVGNEQYF,TGTACCAGCAGCACACAGGTTGGAAACGAGCAGTACTTT
few,TRBV6-5,-,TRBJ1-5,CASRRENQPQHF,TGTGCCAGCAGGCGGGAGAATCAGCCCCAGCATTTT
many,TRBV28,TRBD2,TRBJ2-5,CASSPGTSGVGSTQYF,TGTGCCAGCAGTCCCGGGACTAGCGGGGTTGGCTCGACCCAGTACTTC
-,TRBV11-2,-,TRBJ1-1,CASSIPDTAAFF,TGTGCCAGCAGCATCCCTGACACTGCCGCTTTCTTT
few,TRBV11-2,-,TRBJ2-7,CASSSVTSGYEQYF,TGTGCCAGCAGCTCTGTGACTAGTGGCTACGAGCAATACTTC
many,TRBV6-5,-,TRBJ2-2,CASSWGGLGTGELFF,TGTGCCAGCAGTTGGGGGGGCCTCGGCACCGGGGAGCTGTTTTTT
-,TRBV12-3/TRBV12-4,TRBD1,TRBJ1-2,CATTRDRGYGYGYTF,TGTGCCACCACCCGGGACAGGGGGTACGGGTATGGCTACACCTTC
-,TRBV5-1,-,TRBJ1-1,CASCALGALRTEAFF,TGCGCCAGCTGCGCGCTGGGGGCGCTTCGGACTGAAGCTTTCTTT
-,TRBV28,TRBD1,TRBJ2-7,CASNVPGQGTYEQCF,TGTGCCAGCAATGTTCCGGGACAGGGGACCTACGAGCAGTGCTTC
-,TRBV13,TRBD1,TRBJ1-1,CAISFRGGGSFAEAFF,TGTGCCATCAGCTTTCGAGGAGGGGGCAGTTTCGCTGAAGCTTTCTTT
-,TRBV11-2,-,TRBJ2-7,CASSPGLLVYEQYF,TGTGCCAGCAGCCCCGGACTGCTAGTCTACGAACAGTACTTC
-,TRBV7-9,TRBD2,TRBJ2-5,CASSRRGGGGVKETQYF,TGTGCCAGCAGCCGCCGCGGTGGGGGGGGAGTGAAAGAGACCCAGTACTTC
-,TRBV11-2,-,TRBJ2-5,CASSLATGQEEAQYF,TGTGCCAGCAGCTTAGCAACGGGACAAGAAGAGGCCCAGTACTTC
-,TRBV24-1,-,TRBJ1-2,CATIGHSLAKYGYTF,TGTGCCACCATCGGACACTCCCTGGCTAAGTATGGCTACACCTTC
-,TRBV6-6,TRBD2,TRBJ2-5,CAGSYLSASGSTETQYF,TGTGCCGGCAGTTATTTATCGGCTAGCGGGAGTACGGAGACCCAGTACTTC
-,TRBV6-1,-,TRBJ2-2,CASSEAHRTWRYRSTGELFF,TGTGCCAGCAGTGAAGCTCACAGGACATGGAGGTATCGGAGCACCGGGGAGCTGTTTTTT
-,TRBV10-2,TRBD1,TRBJ2-7,CASKGQGEYEQYF,TGCGCCAGCAAGGGACAGGGGGAGTACGAGCAGTACTTC
-,TRBV30,-,TRBJ1-5,CTWSVKGVQPQHF,TGTACCTGGAGTGTTAAGGGGGTTCAGCCCCAGCATTTT
-,TRBV18,-,TRBJ2-3,CASSPERTDTQYF,TGTGCCAGCTCACCCGAGAGAACAGATACGCAGTATTTT
few,TRBV6-6,TRBD1,TRBJ2-1,CASTSGWRDRDNEQFF,TGTGCCAGCACTTCCGGGTGGCGGGACAGGGATAATGAGCAGTTCTTC
once,TRBV14,-,TRBJ2-3,CASGRRLFTDTQYF,TGTGCCAGCGGCCGAAGACTCTTCACAGATACGCAGTATTTT
few,TRBV28,-,TRBJ2-5,CASSPRDLEETQYF,TGTGCCAGCAGTCCACGGGACCTCGAAGAGACCCAGTACTTC
-,TRBV4-1,TRBD1,TRBJ1-5,CVSNQNGQGHKSNQPQHF,TGCGTCAGCAACCAAAATGGACAGGGGCATAAAAGCAATCAGCCCCAGCATTTT
once,TRBV24-1,-,TRBJ2-2,CATSHGRVDTGELFF,TGTGCCACCAGTCACGGAAGGGTGGACACCGGGGAGCTGTTTTTT
once,TRBV28,TRBD2,TRBJ2-4,CASSPTAGLGAKNIQYF,TGTGCCAGCAGCCCGACAGCGGGATTAGGCGCCAAAAACATTCAGTACTTC
-,TRBV29-1,TRBD2,TRBJ2-1,CSVAGLAGRTEQFF,TGCAGCGTGGCGGGACTAGCGGGAAGGACTGAGCAGTTCTTC
once,TRBV11-3,-,TRBJ2-5,CASSTRQGRQETQYF,TGTGCCAGCAGCACGAGGCAGGGACGCCAAGAGACCCAGTACTTC
-,TRBV4-3,-,TRBJ2-1,CASSGLTSSYNEQFF,TGCGCCAGCAGCGGACTCACGAGCTCCTACAATGAACAGTTCTTC
-,TRBV24-1,TRBD2,TRBJ2-7,CATSDRMLAGGVEQYF,TGTGCCACCAGTGACCGTATGCTAGCGGGAGGCGTCGAGCAGTACTTC
-,TRBV14,TRBD2,TRBJ2-7,CAISQDRTRREQYF,TGTGCCATCAGCCAAGACCGGACTAGGAGGGAGCAGTACTTC
few,TRBV5-1,-,TRBJ2-1,CASSLDGTNLINEQFF,TGCGCCAGCAGCTTGGACGGGACAAACTTAATCAATGAGCAGTTCTTC
-,TRBV5-6,-,TRBJ2-3,CASSLSDTQYF,TGTGCCAGCAGCTTGTCAGATACGCAGTATTTT
-,TRBV6-5,-,TRBJ2-5,CASGGGLETQCF,TGTGCCAGCGGTGGCGGGCTGGAGACCCAGTGTTTC
few,TRBV28,-,TRBJ2-5,CASSLNLGSQYF,TGTGCCAGCAGTTTAAATTTAGGGTCCCAGTACTTC
once,TRBV11-2,-,TRBJ2-7,CASSPGPLACAQYF,TGTGCCAGCAGTCCAGGTCCGCTCGCCTGCGCGCAGTACTTC
medium-sized,TRBV11-2,TRBD1,TRBJ2-7,CASSLEGQKYEQYF,TGTGCCAGCAGCTTAGAGGGACAGAAATACGAGCAGTACTTC
-,TRBV14,-,TRBJ2-3,CASSHLRDGDTDTQYF,TGTGCCAGCAGCCACCTCCGGGACGGGGATACAGATACGCAGTATTTT
-,TRBV25-1,TRBD1,TRBJ2-1,CASGDRDRFINEQFF,TGTGCCAGCGGGGACCGGGACAGATTCATCAATGAGCAGTTCTTC
many,TRBV4-3,-,TRBJ2-7,CASSQAQATDPYEQYF,TGCGCCAGCAGCCAAGCCCAGGCAACTGATCCCTACGAGCAGTACTTC
many,TRBV11-3,TRBD1,TRBJ2-1,CASSLGTGPFNEQFF,TGTGCCAGCAGCCTAGGGACAGGTCCTTTTAATGAGCAGTTCTTC
medium-sized,TRBV11-2,-,TRBJ2-1,CASSGQIQFF,TGTGCCAGCAGCGGACAGATTCAGTTCTTC
many,TRBV29-1,-,TRBJ2-4,CSVDTGSKNIQYF,TGCAGCGTTGATACAGGGTCCAAAAACATTCAGTACTTC